The 19 T cell receptor beta chains below come from one sample, sequenced in a study of T cell responses to AZD1222 COVID-19 vaccine. Assay used: immunoSEQ multiplex PCR; TCRdb lists only in-frame clones, some missing. The sample includes about 130,000 clones, 88% of them seen just once. The sample in question was peripheral blood, obtained 28 days after the second AZD1222 dose. The receptors derive from an adult who received the AZD1222 COVID-19 vaccine.

The DNA of the CDR3 is TGTGCCACCAGCAGTGGGGGAAACACAGATACGCAGTATTTT. It specifies CATSSGGNTDTQYF. The chain combines TRBV15 with TRBJ2-3; D is perhaps TRBD1 or TRBD2 (5 bases each). The length of the CDR3 is 14 residues. The V gene lost 3 bases and the J gene lost 2 bases, with 9 bases spanning the gap. CDR1 and CDR2 (germline): LNHNV, YYDKDF (reference sequence).

The rearrangement uses TRBV30 and TRBJ2-1; 12 positions agree with TRBD2. With 0 bases clipped from V and 10 bases from J, the junction kept 7 bases outside the gene matches. The CDR3 extends over 15 amino acids. Germline-derived CDR1 and CDR2 are GTSNPN and SVGIG (reference sequence). The CDR3 DNA reads TGTGCCTGGAGTGTCCCCCTAGCGGGAGGGCGGGAGCAGTTCTTC. As protein: CAWSVPLAGGREQFF.

The chain carries TRBV12-3 or TRBV12-4 and TRBJ2-7; either TRBD1 or TRBD2 may fit D (5 bases each). The CDR3 has 11 residues. Trimming cost V 6 bases and J 9 bases, with 12 bases left between them. The CDR3 region is CASSASGGQYF. The CDR3, as DNA: TGTGCCAGCAGCGCGTCTGGGGGGCAGTACTTC.

The genes are TRBV6-2 or TRBV6-3 and TRBJ2-7; 9 bases fit TRBD1. Germline V gene sequence: CDR1 MNHEY, CDR2 SVGEGT. V dropped 3 bases and J dropped 0; count of bases not matched to a gene: 3. CDR3 length equals 15 residues. The CDR3 bases are TGTGCCAGCAGTTATGGGACAGGGATCTCCTACGAGCAGTACTTC. Its translation: CASSYGTGISYEQYF.

This clone was seen just once. The V call is TRBV7-2, the J call TRBJ1-2; possibly TRBD1 for D (6 bases). This CDR3 spans 13 amino acids. Germline-derived CDR1 and CDR2 are SGHTA and FQGNSA. The germline V and J ends were trimmed by 3 bases and 4 bases, with 9 bases remaining between them. CDR3 DNA sequence: TGTGCCAGCAGCTTCCAGGGGCGCTATGGCTACACCTTC. As protein: CASSFQGRYGYTF.

The chain is built from TRBV30 and TRBJ1-5; the D is unclear. With 1 base removed from V and 6 bases from J, the gap between germline ends came to 7 bases. The CDR3 consists of 12 residues. CDR1 is GTSNPN, CDR2 SVGIG, per germline (reference sequence). DNA for the CDR3: TGTGCCTGGAGTGCCGGAAGTCAGCCCCAGCATTTT. The encoded protein is CAWSAGSQPQHF.

The chain has TRBV7-9 and TRBJ1-2, with 7 bases matching TRBD1. In germline, CDR1 is SEHNR, CDR2 FQNEAQ (reference sequence). The CDR3 loop spans 18 amino acids. Trimming took 10 bases from V and 3 from J; bases not matched to a gene: 23. The DNA for the CDR3 is TGTGCCATAAACTGGGAGGGACAGACAGTATTGAGTGACTATGGCTACACCTTC. Amino acids: CAINWEGQTVLSDYGYTF.

J is TRBJ1-2 and V is TRBV19, with 7 positions matching TRBD1. This CDR3 is 12 amino acids long. The germline V gene has CDR1 LNHDA and CDR2 SQIVND (reference sequence). Trimming removed 8 bases from V and 5 bases from J; junction bases left unmatched: 5. In DNA, the CDR3 is TGTGCCAGTGGCGAGGGGGCTTATGGCTACACCTTC. Protein product: CASGEGAYGYTF.

This chain uses TRBV11-2 with TRBJ2-7; D gene unclear. CDR3 length: 13 amino acids. Trimming shortened V by 5 bases and J by 6 bases, and 14 bases separated the two germline ends. Germline lookup yields CDR1 SGHAT and CDR2 FQNNGV. In DNA, the CDR3 is TGTGCCAGCAGCCTTAGTTGGCTGGGCGAGCAGTACTTC. This translates into CASSLSWLGEQYF.

The V and J genes are TRBV4-1 and TRBJ2-7; 9 bases map to TRBD2. The CDR3 contains 18 residues. Losses at the gene ends were 2 bases for V and 2 bases for J; bases not matched to a gene: 13. CDR1 and CDR2 (germline): MGHRA, YSYEKL. Written as DNA, the CDR3 is TGCGCCAGCAGCCAAAACCCCCCACGGACTAGCGAGGCCTACGAGCAGTACTTC. Its translation is CASSQNPPRTSEAYEQYF.

This clone was seen a handful of times. V is TRBV6-5 and J is TRBJ1-6; 9 bases fit TRBD1. With V trimmed by 2 bases and J by 10 bases, 9 bases remained unmatched. The CDR3 extends over 16 amino acids. CDR1 and CDR2 (germline): MNHEY, SVGAGI. The CDR3 DNA follows: TGTGCCAGCAGTTACCTATATGAGACAGGGGGATCACCCCTCCACTTT. Protein sequence: CASSYLYETGGSPLHF.

The J gene is TRBJ2-1, the V gene TRBV3-1 (or the pseudogene TRBV3-2); TRBD2 matches 11 bases. This CDR3 is built from 15 residues. Germline trimming cut 7 bases from V and 0 bases from J; bases unmatched to any gene: 2. Germline CDR1 and CDR2: LGHDT and YNNKEL (reference sequence). The CDR3: CASNLAGGSYNEQFF. For the CDR3, the DNA is TGTGCCAGCAACCTAGCGGGAGGCTCCTACAATGAGCAGTTCTTC.

The rearrangement uses TRBV15 and TRBJ1-3; TRBD1 might be the D (5 bases). This CDR3 is built from 16 residues. V gave up 1 base and J gave up 2 bases, with 12 bases separating them. Germline V CDR1 and CDR2: LNHNV, YYDKDF (reference sequence). CDR3 loop: CATSRGPGTPGNTIYF. The CDR3 DNA reads TGTGCCACCAGCAGAGGGCCCGGGACCCCTGGAAACACCATATATTTT. The full variable domain, its missing parts supplied by reference TRBV15 and TRBJ1-3, is DAMVIQNPRYQVTQFGKPVTLSCSQTLNHNVMYWYQQKSSQAPKLLFHYYDKDFNNEADTPDNFQSRRPNTSFCFLDIRSPGLGDTAMYLCATSRGPGTPGNTIYFGEGSWLTVV.

The rearrangement uses TRBV27 and TRBJ1-6; D is unclear. Germline V gives CDR1 MNHEY, CDR2 SMNVEV (reference sequence). The CDR3 is 14 residues long. V lost 2 bases to trimming and J lost 8 bases, with 10 bases between them. The CDR3 DNA follows: TGTGCCAGCAGTTTACTTCGACCAGATTCACCCCTCCACTTT. Encoded protein: CASSLLRPDSPLHF.

The CDR3, as DNA: TGTGCCAGCAGCAAAGGCGGATCTAGCACAGATACGCAGTATTTT. This gives the protein CASSKGGSSTDTQYF. This chain joins TRBV21-1 and TRBJ2-3; the tabulated D call, TRBD2, remains unverified against the DNA. TRBV21-1 constitutes a pseudogene. This CDR3 has 15 amino acids.

Points on this clone: The sample carries other DNA sequences with the same CDR3. The rearrangement uses TRBV5-1 and TRBJ1-1, with D possibly TRBD1 on 5 matching bases. The CDR3 is 16 amino acids. V lost 2 bases and J lost 2, with 16 bases in between. Germline values: CDR1 SGHRS, CDR2 YFSETQ. The CDR3 region has the DNA TGCGCCAGCAGCTTTACCGGGGCCCGGCAAAACACTGAAGCTTTCTTT. Translated: CASSFTGARQNTEAFF.

The rearrangement uses TRBV28 and TRBJ2-7; the match to TRBD1 covers 8 bases. The germline V gene encodes CDR1 MDHEN and CDR2 SYDVKM. Trimming removed 4 bases from V and 2 bases from J; junction bases left unmatched: 4. This CDR3 is built from 14 residues. The CDR3 region has the DNA TGTGCCAGCAGTTCGCGGACAGGGCCCTACGAGCAGTACTTC. It encodes CASSSRTGPYEQYF.

V gene TRBV2 combines with J gene TRBJ2-5; D not resolved. The CDR3 spans 12 residues. V was cut by 7 bases and J by 5 bases, with 11 bases left in between. Germline V gives CDR1 SNHLY, CDR2 FYNNEI. The CDR3 region has the DNA TGTGCCAGCAATCAGATGAGGGAGACCCAGTACTTC. It specifies CASNQMRETQYF.

CDR3 nucleotides: TGTGCCAGCAGTAAGTCGGGCCCCCTGGGGAAGCAGTTCTTC. This encodes CASSKSGPLGKQFF. V and J are TRBV6-5 and TRBJ2-1; D not resolved. The germline V and J ends were trimmed by 5 bases and 11 bases, with 19 bases remaining between them. Germline V gene data show CDR1 as MNHEY and CDR2 as SVGAGI. The CDR3 contains 14 residues.